What follows are 27 T cell receptor beta chains derived from one specimen sequenced in a study of shared clonotypes between healthy human individuals. Profiling relied on immunoSEQ multiplex PCR, and the TCRdb table lists in-frame clones only, not all of them. The table shows about 2.3 million clones, with around 90% occurring only once. Material for sequencing was naive CD4+ T cells from PBMCs. Documented subset: CD45RA+ positively selected. These receptors originate from a man aged 18 to 30 in good health. Some clones in this sample may be carry-over from other donors' samples.

The J gene is TRBJ2-7, the V gene TRBV27, with 7 bases fitting TRBD1. Germline V lookup: CDR1 MNHEY, CDR2 SMNVEV (reference sequence). This CDR3 region has 15 residues. The V segment lost 7 bases and the J segment 1 base; nucleotides outside the gene matches: 10. CDR3 in DNA: TGTGCCAGCACCAGACAGGGTAAAAAATCCTACGAGCAGTACTTC. Amino acids: CASTRQGKKSYEQYF.

The V and J genes are TRBV2 and TRBJ1-1; weak D call: TRBD1 (6 bases). The CDR3 extends over 13 amino acids. The germline V gene has CDR1 SNHLY and CDR2 FYNNEI. Trimming cost V 8 bases and J 3 bases, with 13 bases left between them. The CDR3 is CASPQGRDTEAFF. The CDR3 nucleotides are TGTGCCAGCCCACAGGGCCGGGACACTGAAGCTTTCTTT. Combining the CDR3 with reference TRBV2 and TRBJ1-1 gives the whole variable domain EPEVTQTPSHQVTQMGQEVILRCVPISNHLYFYWYRQILGQKVEFLVSFYNNEISEKSEIFDDQFSVERPDGSNFTLKIRSTKLEDSAMYFCASPQGRDTEAFFGQGTRLTVV.

The chain is built from TRBV30 and TRBJ1-2; D might be TRBD1 (6 bases). This CDR3 is 12 amino acids long. The V gene lost 3 bases and the J gene lost 4 bases, with 9 bases spanning the gap. Germline V gives CDR1 GTSNPN, CDR2 SVGIG (reference sequence). CDR3 sequence (DNA): TGTGCCTGGAGCAGCAGGGGCTATGGCTACACCTTC. Translation gives CAWSSRGYGYTF.

This chain links TRBV7-2 with TRBJ2-3; D remains unclear. The CDR3 contains 13 residues. The germline V gene encodes CDR1 SGHTA and CDR2 FQGNSA. The V end lost 6 bases, the J end lost 7 bases, and 14 bases lay between the germline ends. The CDR3 DNA is TGTGCCAGCAGAGGGCCTTCCGCAAATACGCAGTATTTT. This sequence encodes CASRGPSANTQYF.

The chain combines TRBV28 with TRBJ2-1, with a tentative D call TRBD2 (5 bases). V was shortened by 7 bases and J by 5 bases, with 12 bases between the two germline ends. Germline V gene data show CDR1 as MDHEN and CDR2 as SYDVKM. The CDR3 loop spans 13 amino acids. CDR3 region: CASIQDWNNEQFF. The CDR3 nucleotides are TGTGCCAGCATCCAGGACTGGAACAATGAGCAGTTCTTC.

V gene TRBV5-1 combines with J gene TRBJ2-3, with 8 bases lining up with TRBD1. Trimming removed 5 bases from V and 4 bases from J; junction bases left unmatched: 9. The V gene's germline CDR1 is SGHRS and CDR2 YFSETQ. There are 15 residues in the CDR3. CDR3 protein: CASSLGQGNADTQYF. The CDR3 nucleotides are TGCGCCAGCAGTCTCGGACAGGGAAACGCAGATACGCAGTATTTT. Full variable domain (rest looked up from reference TRBV5-1 and TRBJ2-3): KAGVTQTPRYLIKTRGQQVTLSCSPISGHRSVSWYQQTPGQGLQFLFEYFSETQRNKGNFPGRFSGRQFSNSRSEMNVSTLELGDSALYLCASSLGQGNADTQYFGPGTRLTVL.

The chain combines TRBV5-1 with TRBJ2-5; D gene ambiguous. CDR1 and CDR2 (germline): SGHRS, YFSETQ. The CDR3 totals 13 residues. Trimming stripped 4 bases from V and 3 bases from J, with 10 bases between. CDR3 region: CASSTDWEETQYF. CDR3 coding DNA: TGCGCCAGCAGCACCGACTGGGAAGAGACCCAGTACTTC.

The chain couples TRBV4-2 to TRBJ1-1; no clear D gene. Germline lookup yields CDR1 LGHNA and CDR2 YNFKEQ. This CDR3 contains 13 residues. The ends were cut back, 1 base at V and 6 bases at J, with 9 bases in the middle. CDR3 sequence (DNA): TGTGCCAGCAGCCAAGTCCCAGCATCTGAAGCTTTCTTT. Protein sequence: CASSQVPASEAFF.

The J gene is TRBJ1-4, the V gene TRBV18; TRBD1 agrees at 8 bases. Germline-derived CDR1 and CDR2 are KGHSH and LQKENI. There are 16 residues in the CDR3. V gave up 3 bases and J gave up 4 bases; unmatched junction bases: 7. DNA of the CDR3: TGTGCCAGCTCACCTACTAGAGACAGGGGTAATGAAAAACTGTTTTTT. Its translation is CASSPTRDRGNEKLFF.

In its sample, this clone was seen once. The V and J genes are TRBV7-3 and TRBJ2-6; possible D gene TRBD2, 6 bases. Germline V lookup: CDR1 SGHTA, CDR2 FQGTGA. Deletions cut 1 base from V and 2 bases from J, with 9 bases between. The CDR3 runs 16 residues. CDR3 protein: CASSLIGGPGANVLTF. In DNA form, the CDR3 reads TGTGCCAGCAGCTTAATAGGAGGGCCTGGGGCCAACGTCCTGACTTTC. The whole variable domain, filled in from reference TRBV7-3 and TRBJ2-6, reads GAGVSQTPSNKVTEKGKYVELRCDPISGHTALYWYRQSLGQGPEFLIYFQGTGAADDSGLPNDRFFAVRPEGSVSTLKIQRTERGDSAVYLCASSLIGGPGANVLTFGAGSRLTVL.

The chain recombines TRBV6-5 with TRBJ1-5; TRBD1 aligns across 7 bases. The ends lost 0 bases at V and 9 bases at J; junction bases unmatched: 5. The CDR3 is made up of 14 amino acids. Germline V gene lookup returns CDR1 MNHEY and CDR2 SVGAGI. The CDR3 protein is CASSYSGTERPQHF. The CDR3 DNA sequence: TGTGCCAGCAGTTACTCAGGGACAGAGAGGCCCCAGCATTTT.

In its sample, this clone was seen once. The chain joins TRBV9 to TRBJ1-6; D is undetermined. The CDR3 sequence is 14 residues long. V lost 3 bases and J lost 5, with 9 bases in between. The germline gives CDR1 SGDLS, CDR2 YYNGEE. The CDR3 nucleotides are TGTGCCAGCAGCGGGCGGACGGATAATTCACCCCTCCACTTT. Its protein product is CASSGRTDNSPLHF.

The rearrangement uses TRBV19 and TRBJ1-4; the D is unclear. V lost 2 bases and J 0 bases, leaving 13 bases between the germline ends. The germline V gene encodes CDR1 LNHDA and CDR2 SQIVND (reference sequence). This CDR3 spans 17 amino acids. The CDR3 nucleotides read TGTGCCAGTAGTATATATACTCCACGGACAACTAATGAAAAACTGTTTTTT. Its protein product is CASSIYTPRTTNEKLFF. Looking up the rest from reference TRBV19 and TRBJ1-4 gives the full variable domain: DGGITQSPKYLFRKEGQNVTLSCEQNLNHDAMYWYRQDPGQGLRLIYYSQIVNDFQKGDIAEGYSVSREKKESFPLTVTSAQKNPTAFYLCASSIYTPRTTNEKLFFGSGTQLSVL.

This clone was counted a single time. The CDR3 spells CARSLLGGISYEQYF. In DNA, the CDR3 is TGTGCCAGAAGCTTGTTGGGCGGGATCTCCTACGAGCAGTACTTC. J is TRBJ2-7 and V is TRBV5-3, with D perhaps matching TRBD2 (6 bases). TRBV5-3 is an open reading frame whose function is uncertain. Trimming removed 1 base from V and 0 bases from J, with 11 bases in between. CDR3 length: 15 amino acids.

The rearrangement joins TRBV6-6 to TRBJ2-7, with 7 positions matching TRBD1. Per germline, CDR1 MNHNY and CDR2 SVGAGI (reference sequence). The V gene end was trimmed by 6 bases and the J gene end by 0 bases; junction bases not matched to a gene: 5. The CDR3 spans 14 residues. In nucleotides, the CDR3 is TGTGCCAGCAGCCGTGGACAGGACTCCTACGAGCAGTACTTC. It encodes CASSRGQDSYEQYF.

This chain links TRBV27 with TRBJ2-1, with 8 positions matching TRBD1. The CDR3 has 17 residues. The trim removed 1 base at V and 3 bases at J, leaving 8 bases unmatched. CDR1 MNHEY and CDR2 SMNVEV come from the germline V gene (reference sequence). CDR3 protein: CASSLFPLQGDYNEQFF. In DNA, the CDR3 is TGTGCCAGCAGTTTATTTCCGCTACAGGGGGACTACAATGAGCAGTTCTTC.

The gene calls are TRBV10-3 and TRBJ2-3; perhaps TRBD2 as D (5 bases). The CDR3 consists of 15 residues. The germline CDR1 and CDR2 sequences are ENHRY and SYGVKD. V was cut by 3 bases and J by 2 bases, with 12 bases left in between. CDR3 protein: CAISDGLLNTDTQYF. The CDR3 DNA reads as TGTGCCATCAGTGACGGACTCTTGAACACAGATACGCAGTATTTT.

The chain is built from TRBV28 and TRBJ1-5, with D possibly being TRBD1 (6 bases). The CDR3 extends over 15 amino acids. The V end lost 2 bases, the J end lost 3 bases, and 11 bases lay between the germline ends. Germline-derived CDR1 and CDR2 are MDHEN and SYDVKM. The CDR3 region is CASSLLTGYNQPQHF. As DNA, the CDR3 is TGTGCCAGCAGTTTACTTACAGGGTACAATCAGCCCCAGCATTTT.

The chain combines TRBV7-8 with TRBJ2-7; weak D call: TRBD1 (7 bases). This CDR3 contains 14 residues. The V and J ends lost 7 bases and 2 bases respectively, with 15 bases between them. Germline assignment: CDR1 SGHVS and CDR2 FQNEAQ. The CDR3 nucleotides are TGTGCCAGCACCCAGGGGGGCAGGACCTACGAGCAGTACTTC. It specifies CASTQGGRTYEQYF.

This clone was detected only a few times. Other DNA sequences of this sample code for an identical CDR3. The chain couples TRBV28 to TRBJ1-1; a weak D match, TRBD1 (5 bases). Germline loops: CDR1 MDHEN, CDR2 SYDVKM. With 4 bases removed from V and 4 bases from J, the gap between germline ends came to 13 bases. The length of the CDR3 is 14 residues. In DNA form, the CDR3 reads TGTGCCAGCAGTTCACCCGGGGGGGGCACTGAAGCTTTCTTT. Residues: CASSSPGGGTEAFF.

The V gene is TRBV18, the J gene TRBJ1-3; D unresolved. The length of the CDR3 is 13 residues. The germline V gene encodes CDR1 KGHSH and CDR2 LQKENI. The V end lost 4 bases, the J end lost 4 bases, and 8 bases lay between the germline ends. The CDR3 reads CASSLEQGNTIYF. For the CDR3, the DNA is TGTGCCAGCTCACTTGAACAGGGAAACACCATATATTTT.

The chain uses TRBV28 and TRBJ1-5; maybe TRBD1 (6 bases). Per germline, CDR1 MDHEN and CDR2 SYDVKM. V gave up 10 bases and J gave up 2 bases, with 15 bases separating them. There are 14 residues in the CDR3. The CDR3 reads CAIQGLMGNQPQHF. In DNA, the CDR3 is TGTGCCATCCAGGGGTTGATGGGCAATCAGCCCCAGCATTTT.

This chain uses TRBV5-1 with TRBJ2-1, with D possibly being TRBD1 (6 bases). Per the germline V gene, CDR1 is SGHRS and CDR2 is YFSETQ. The CDR3 is 16 amino acids. Trimming pared 4 bases from V and 3 bases from J, leaving 17 bases between. The CDR3 DNA reads TGCGCCAGCAGCAAGAGTCCCGCAGGGGTCTACAATGAGCAGTTCTTC. Translated, it gives CASSKSPAGVYNEQFF.

The chain links TRBV5-1 to TRBJ1-6, with 7 bases fitting TRBD1. The length of the CDR3 is 15 residues. V gave up 0 bases and J gave up 7 bases; unmatched junction bases: 4. Germline V gene data show CDR1 as SGHRS and CDR2 as YFSETQ. Here the CDR3 reads CASSLEYRGNSPLHF. The CDR3 bases are TGCGCCAGCAGCTTGGAGTACAGGGGAAATTCACCCCTCCACTTT. The complete variable domain, with remaining parts taken from reference TRBV5-1 and TRBJ1-6, reads KAGVTQTPRYLIKTRGQQVTLSCSPISGHRSVSWYQQTPGQGLQFLFEYFSETQRNKGNFPGRFSGRQFSNSRSEMNVSTLELGDSALYLCASSLEYRGNSPLHFGNGTRLTVT.

This clone was found a few times. The gene calls are TRBV6-1 and TRBJ2-1; 8 nucleotides line up with TRBD2. The CDR3 is 16 amino acids. CDR1 and CDR2 from the germline V gene are MNHNS and SASEGT. The V and J ends lost 3 bases and 8 bases, in that order; junction bases with no gene match: 12. The CDR3 loop is CASSDRTSYLSHEQFF. The CDR3 coding sequence is TGTGCCAGCAGTGACCGGACTAGCTATTTGTCCCATGAGCAGTTCTTC.

The gene calls are TRBV10-3 and TRBJ2-1, with 10 nucleotides matching TRBD2. The V segment lost 4 bases and the J segment 9 bases; nucleotides outside the gene matches: 18. Germline V CDR1 and CDR2: ENHRY, SYGVKD. The CDR3 consists of 18 residues. CDR3 loop: CAISGTSGGGSRSGEQFF. The DNA of the CDR3 is TGTGCCATCAGTGGGACTAGCGGAGGGGGGAGCAGGTCTGGTGAGCAGTTCTTC.

This chain links TRBV19 with TRBJ1-1, with 7 bases that match TRBD1. Germline V CDR1 and CDR2: LNHDA, SQIVND (reference sequence). The V gene end was trimmed by 5 bases and the J gene end by 1 base; junction bases not matched to a gene: 10. This CDR3 region has 16 residues. CDR3: CASSPRLGQPNTEAFF. The CDR3 nucleotides are TGTGCCAGTAGTCCCCGACTGGGACAGCCGAACACTGAAGCTTTCTTT.